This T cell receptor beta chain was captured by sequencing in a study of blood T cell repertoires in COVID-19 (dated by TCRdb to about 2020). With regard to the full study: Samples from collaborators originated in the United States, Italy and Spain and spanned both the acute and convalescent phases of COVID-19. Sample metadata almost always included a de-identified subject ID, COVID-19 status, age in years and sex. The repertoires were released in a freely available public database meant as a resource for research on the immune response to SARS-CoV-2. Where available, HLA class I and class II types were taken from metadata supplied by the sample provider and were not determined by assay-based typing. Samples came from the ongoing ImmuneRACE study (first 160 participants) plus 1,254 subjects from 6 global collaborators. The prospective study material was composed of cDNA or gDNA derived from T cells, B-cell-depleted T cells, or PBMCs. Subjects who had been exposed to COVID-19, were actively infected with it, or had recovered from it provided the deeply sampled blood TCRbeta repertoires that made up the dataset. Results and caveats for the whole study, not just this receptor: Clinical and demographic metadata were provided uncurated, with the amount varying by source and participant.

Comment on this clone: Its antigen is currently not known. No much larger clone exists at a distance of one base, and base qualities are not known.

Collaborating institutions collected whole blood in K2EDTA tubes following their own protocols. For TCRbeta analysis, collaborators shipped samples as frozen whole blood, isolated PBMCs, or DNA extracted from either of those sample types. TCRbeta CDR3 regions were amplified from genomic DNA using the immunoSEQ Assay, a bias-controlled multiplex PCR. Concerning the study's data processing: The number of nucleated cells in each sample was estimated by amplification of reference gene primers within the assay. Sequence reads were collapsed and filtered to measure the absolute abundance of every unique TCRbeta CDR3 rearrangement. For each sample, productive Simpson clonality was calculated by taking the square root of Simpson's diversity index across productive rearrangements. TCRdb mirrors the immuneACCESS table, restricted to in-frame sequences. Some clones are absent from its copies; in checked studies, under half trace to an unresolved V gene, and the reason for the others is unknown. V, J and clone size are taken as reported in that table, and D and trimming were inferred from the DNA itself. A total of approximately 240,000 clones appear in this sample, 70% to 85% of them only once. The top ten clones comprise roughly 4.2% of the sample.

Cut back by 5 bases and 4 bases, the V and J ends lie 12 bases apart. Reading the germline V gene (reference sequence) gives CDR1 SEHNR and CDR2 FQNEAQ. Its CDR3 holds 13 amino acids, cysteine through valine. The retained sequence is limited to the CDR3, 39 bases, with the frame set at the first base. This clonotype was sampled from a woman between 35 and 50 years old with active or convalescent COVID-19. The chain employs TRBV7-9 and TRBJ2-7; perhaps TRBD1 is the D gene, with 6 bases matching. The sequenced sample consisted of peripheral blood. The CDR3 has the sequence CASSRVGGYEQYV. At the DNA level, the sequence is TGTGCCAGCAGCAGGGTAGGGGGATACGAGCAGTACGTC.